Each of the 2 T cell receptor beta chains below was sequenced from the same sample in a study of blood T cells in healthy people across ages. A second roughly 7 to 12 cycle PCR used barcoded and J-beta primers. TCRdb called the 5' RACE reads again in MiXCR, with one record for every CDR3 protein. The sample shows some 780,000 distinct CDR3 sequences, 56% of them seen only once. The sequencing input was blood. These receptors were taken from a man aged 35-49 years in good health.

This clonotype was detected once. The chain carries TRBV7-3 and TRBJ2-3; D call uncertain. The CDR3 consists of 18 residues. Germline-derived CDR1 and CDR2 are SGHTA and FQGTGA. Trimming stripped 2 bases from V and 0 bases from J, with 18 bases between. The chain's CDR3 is CASSLGLPPLTSTDTQYF. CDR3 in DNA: TGTGCCAGCAGCTTAGGCCTGCCGCCGTTAACTAGCACAGATACGCAGTATTTT. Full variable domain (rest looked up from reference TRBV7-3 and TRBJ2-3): GAGVSQTPSNKVTEKGKYVELRCDPISGHTALYWYRQSLGQGPEFLIYFQGTGAADDSGLPNDRFFAVRPEGSVSTLKIQRTERGDSAVYLCASSLGLPPLTSTDTQYFGPGTRLTVL.

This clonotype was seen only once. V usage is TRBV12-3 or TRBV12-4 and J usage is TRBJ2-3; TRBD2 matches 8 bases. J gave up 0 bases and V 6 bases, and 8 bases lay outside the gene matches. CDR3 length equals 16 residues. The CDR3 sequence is CASRKGLEVSTDTQYF. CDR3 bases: TGTGCCAGCAGAAAGGGACTAGAAGTGAGCACAGATACGCAGTATTTT.